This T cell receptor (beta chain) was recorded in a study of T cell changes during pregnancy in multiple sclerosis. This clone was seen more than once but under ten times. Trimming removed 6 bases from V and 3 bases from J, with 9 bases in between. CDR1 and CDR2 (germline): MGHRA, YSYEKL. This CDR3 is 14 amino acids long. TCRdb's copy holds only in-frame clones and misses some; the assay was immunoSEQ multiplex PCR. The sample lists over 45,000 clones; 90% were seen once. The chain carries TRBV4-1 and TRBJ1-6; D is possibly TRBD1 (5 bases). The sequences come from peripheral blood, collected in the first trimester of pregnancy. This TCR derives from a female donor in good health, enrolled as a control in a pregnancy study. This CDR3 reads CASSQTVYNSPLHF. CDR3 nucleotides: TGCGCCAGCAGTCAGACAGTCTATAATTCACCCCTCCACTTT.